These 21 T cell receptor beta chains share one sample of origin, sequenced in a study of blood T cells in healthy people across ages (dated by TCRdb to between 2014 and 2017). Library creation used 5' RACE. Sequencing used an Illumina HiSeq 2500. A second PCR of roughly 6 to 11 cycles was performed with a sample-barcoded 5' primer and a J-beta primer mix. TCRdb reanalyzed the raw reads on its own, using fastp at Q25 for trimming and MiXCR for clone calling, and kept in-frame beta chains. All rows with the same CDR3 protein become a single entry with the most common DNA and genes. This sample lists fewer than 2,000,000 distinct CDR3 sequences; about 35% were detected once. Together, the top ten hold around 10% of the sample. Sequencing input: blood. All receptors derive from a woman in her thirties in good health.

CDR3 amino acids: CATSRGGPTHPDTQYF. For the CDR3, the DNA is TGTGCCACCAGCAGAGGAGGACCCACCCACCCAGATACGCAGTATTTT. The rearrangement links TRBV15 to TRBJ2-3; D is uncertain. V lost 1 base and J 4 bases, leaving 15 bases between the germline ends. Looked up from germline, CDR1 is LNHNV and CDR2 is YYDKDF (reference sequence). The CDR3 sequence is 16 residues long.

The chain employs TRBV19 and TRBJ2-1; 11 bases map to TRBD2. J was trimmed by 10 bases and V by 1 base; bases with no gene match: 9. Germline lookup yields CDR1 LNHDA and CDR2 SQIVND (reference sequence). This CDR3 comprises 16 residues. The CDR3 loop reads CASSIAALAGGPEQFF. CDR3 in DNA: TGTGCCAGTAGTATAGCGGCGCTAGCGGGGGGCCCCGAGCAGTTCTTC.

This clonotype turned up a few times. The CDR3 DNA reads as TGCAGCGTTGAACAGGCCCGGACAGGGAGCTCCTACAATGAGCAGTTCTTC. This translates into CSVEQARTGSSYNEQFF. The rearrangement links TRBV29-1 to TRBJ2-1; TRBD1 aligns across 8 bases. J was trimmed by 0 bases and V by 2 bases; bases with no gene match: 9. The CDR3 consists of 17 residues. In germline, CDR1 is SQVTM, CDR2 ANQGSEA.

The chain recombines TRBV28 with TRBJ2-3; TRBD2 agrees at 9 bases. The CDR3 spans 19 residues. CDR1 is MDHEN and CDR2 is SYDVKM in the germline V gene. V lost 5 bases to trimming and J lost 1 base; unmatched junction nucleotides: 16. The CDR3 is CASSPTGAGGPLGTDTQYF. CDR3 DNA sequence: TGTGCCAGCAGTCCAACTGGTGCGGGAGGGCCGCTCGGCACAGATACGCAGTATTTT.

This clonotype has just a few counts. The rearrangement links TRBV14 to TRBJ2-5, with 7 positions matching TRBD2. CDR1 SGHDN and CDR2 FVKESK come from the germline V gene. V was pared by 6 bases and J by 5 bases, with 9 bases of the junction left unmatched. The length of the CDR3 is 14 residues. The CDR3 DNA reads as TGTGCCAGCAGACGGGCGGGGGTTTTGGAGACCCAGTACTTC. It is translated as CASRRAGVLETQYF.

Ten or more counts support this clonotype. The chain couples TRBV20-1 to TRBJ2-7; D is perhaps TRBD2 (6 bases). V lost 3 bases and J 0 bases, leaving 15 bases between the germline ends. There are 15 residues in the CDR3. In germline, CDR1 is DFQATT, CDR2 SNEGSKA (reference sequence). The CDR3 reads CSARVLASRSYEQYF. DNA of the CDR3: TGCAGTGCTAGGGTGCTAGCGTCTCGCTCCTACGAGCAGTACTTC.

As to this clonotype: The junction departs from germline at one end; a sequencing error may be responsible. The V and J genes are TRBV27 and TRBJ2-1; D is unclear. From germline, CDR1 is MNHEY and CDR2 SMNVEV (reference sequence). The CDR3 is made up of 16 amino acids. This CDR3 is CASSLIPLSSYNEQFF. CDR3 nucleotide sequence: TGCGCCAGCAGTTTAATTCCGCTGAGCTCCTACAATGAGCAGTTCTTC.

Comments on this clonotype: An end of the junction does not agree with germline; a read error may underlie this. V is TRBV28 and J is TRBJ2-7, with D possibly matching TRBD1 (6 bases). Germline-derived CDR1 and CDR2 are MDHEN and SYDVKM. The CDR3 has 16 residues. CDR3 DNA sequence: TGTGCCAGCAGTTCCCCTAACAGGGCAGGGACCTACGGGCAGTACTTC. Protein: CASSSPNRAGTYGQYF.

This clonotype was counted only a few times. This chain joins TRBV4-1 and TRBJ2-7; TRBD2 might be the D (5 bases). The V end was cut by 1 base, the J end by 4 bases, with 11 bases between. Germline CDR1 reads MGHRA; CDR2 reads YSYEKL. The CDR3 runs to 14 residues. The CDR3 sequence: CASSQVGEQYEQYF. DNA of the CDR3: TGCGCCAGCAGCCAAGTCGGGGAACAGTACGAGCAGTACTTC.

The count of this clonotype is one. The chain has TRBV14 and TRBJ2-3; no reliable D call. In germline, CDR1 is SGHDN, CDR2 FVKESK. This CDR3 comprises 14 residues. With 5 bases removed from V and 1 base from J, the gap between germline ends came to 10 bases. In nucleotides, the CDR3 is TGTGCCAGCAGCTGTCGACTTCGCACAGATACGCAGTATTTT. Its protein product is CASSCRLRTDTQYF.

At least ten counts were recorded for this clonotype. The chain links TRBV7-9 to TRBJ2-7; D unclear. This CDR3 is 13 amino acids long. Trimming shortened V by 2 bases and J by 3 bases, and 8 bases separated the two germline ends. Germline values: CDR1 SEHNR, CDR2 FQNEAQ (reference sequence). The chain's CDR3 is CASSLTVDYEQYF. As DNA, the CDR3 is TGTGCCAGCAGCTTAACGGTAGACTACGAGCAGTACTTC.

In regard to this clonotype: At one boundary the junction diverges from the germline segment, which might be a read error. The chain is built from TRBV5-1 and TRBJ2-1; D is undetermined. Germline V gene sequence: CDR1 SGHRS, CDR2 YFSETQ. This CDR3 spans 14 amino acids. CDR3: CDSSQPQAINEQFF. The CDR3 region has the DNA TGCGACAGCAGCCAACCTCAAGCGATCAATGAGCAGTTCTTC.

This clonotype has a count of ten or more. This chain joins TRBV4-1 and TRBJ1-2; D remains ambiguous. Trimming removed 1 base at V and 6 bases at J, with 12 bases between. CDR1 is MGHRA, CDR2 YSYEKL, per germline. The CDR3 is 14 amino acids. The CDR3 region is CASSQVRGGNGYTF. The CDR3 DNA reads TGCGCCAGCAGCCAAGTCCGGGGAGGCAATGGCTACACCTTC.

The rearrangement joins TRBV10-3 to TRBJ2-3, with TRBD1 identical over 9 bases. Per the germline V gene, CDR1 is ENHRY and CDR2 is SYGVKD. The CDR3 is 16 residues long. V shed 2 bases, J shed 5 bases, and the junction held 8 bases outside the gene matches. In DNA, the CDR3 is TGTGCCATCAGTGAGCCCGGGAACAGGGGGCAAGATACGCAGTATTTT. It translates to CAISEPGNRGQDTQYF.

This clonotype was observed a few times. The V and J genes are TRBV9 and TRBJ2-5; perhaps TRBD2 as D (6 bases). The J call may not be correct, given that the DNA end is closer to TRBJ2-7. This CDR3 has 18 residues. Germline V lookup: CDR1 SGDLS, CDR2 YYNGEE. The CDR3: CASSPGEAGRYISYEQYF. For the CDR3, the DNA is TGTGCCAGCAGCCCCGGGGAGGCGGGGCGTTATATCTCCTACGAGCAGTACTTC.

The rearrangement joins TRBV10-3 to TRBJ2-7, with 7 nucleotides matching TRBD2. Trimming removed 9 bases from V and 7 bases from J; junction bases left unmatched: 12. The CDR3 covers 13 residues. Germline V lookup: CDR1 ENHRY, CDR2 SYGVKD. The CDR3 region has the DNA TGTGCCATAGGGACTACCACTAACAATGAGCAGTACTTC. Its translation is CAIGTTTNNEQYF.

Only a few counts were recorded for this clonotype. This sequence joins TRBV4-1 and TRBJ1-5; no definite D call. In germline, CDR1 is MGHRA, CDR2 YSYEKL. There are 13 residues in the CDR3. Trimming pared 5 bases from V and 3 bases from J, leaving 8 bases between. Here the CDR3 DNA reads TGCGCCAGCAGCAGGCAGGACAATCAGCCCCAGCATTTT. This sequence encodes CASSRQDNQPQHF.

This clonotype was found many times. The chain links TRBV4-1 to TRBJ2-1, with 7 bases aligning to TRBD2. Germline V CDR1 and CDR2: MGHRA, YSYEKL. The trim removed 1 base at V and 9 bases at J, leaving 9 bases unmatched. This CDR3 is 15 amino acids long. The CDR3 spells CASSQGGLRSSEQFF. The CDR3 nucleotides read TGCGCCAGCAGCCAAGGGGGACTACGCTCTAGTGAGCAGTTCTTC.

This clonotype was seen a few times. The V and J genes are TRBV4-1 and TRBJ2-1; D possibly corresponds to TRBD2 (5 bases). The CDR3 runs to 17 residues. V was shortened by 1 base and J by 0 bases, with 13 bases between the two germline ends. CDR1 and CDR2 (germline): MGHRA, YSYEKL. The CDR3 nucleotides read TGCGCCAGCAGCCAAGCGAGCGGCGGTGGCTCCTACAATGAGCAGTTCTTC. Translation gives CASSQASGGGSYNEQFF.

The rearrangement links TRBV7-8 to TRBJ2-3; 8 bases line up with TRBD2. There are 15 residues in the CDR3. J was trimmed by 0 bases and V by 5 bases; bases with no gene match: 4. Germline lookup yields CDR1 SGHVS and CDR2 FQNEAQ. CDR3 sequence: CASSEVAGSTDTQYF. The CDR3 DNA sequence: TGTGCCAGCAGCGAAGTAGCGGGGAGCACAGATACGCAGTATTTT. Complete variable domain (other parts from reference TRBV7-8 and TRBJ2-3): GAGVSQSPRYKVAKRGQDVALRCDPISGHVSLFWYQQALGQGPEFLTYFQNEAQLDKSGLPSDRFFAERPEGSVSTLKIQRTQQEDSAVYLCASSEVAGSTDTQYFGPGTRLTVL.

The rearrangement links TRBV20-1 to TRBJ2-5, with TRBD1 matching 7 bases. The length of the CDR3 is 13 residues. Germline-derived CDR1 and CDR2 are DFQATT and SNEGSKA (reference sequence). The CDR3 sequence: CSAPGQDQETQYF. The CDR3 DNA reads as TGCAGCGCTCCCGGACAGGACCAAGAGACCCAGTACTTC.